The present T cell receptor (beta chain) was sequenced within a study of shared clonotypes between healthy human individuals. Of note for this clone: What it recognizes is unknown.

Once extracted for a subset, genomic DNA was divided evenly among several immunoSEQ plates. TCRdb keeps only in-frame clones here, not all; method: immunoSEQ multiplex PCR. The sample holds more than 2,000,000 clones, 80% to 95% seen once. Study-level points and caveats: Some naive CD4 clonotypes, about 5.5%, turned up in common across several donors.

The authors divided CD4+ cells into CD45RA+ naive and CD45RA-negative memory subsets. The CDR3 is 17 residues long. V lost 0 bases, J lost 1 base, and 6 bases stayed unmatched. The V gene's germline CDR1 is LGHNA and CDR2 YNFKEQ. The source material was naive CD4+ T cells from PBMCs. This sample's subset: CD45RA+ positively selected. The chain carries TRBV4-2 and TRBJ2-5, with 9 bases aligning to TRBD2. The receptor was isolated from a man between 18 and 29 years old in good health. Some clones in this sample may be carry-over from other donors' samples. This CDR3 is CASSQDKLAGSQETQYF. For the CDR3, the DNA is TGTGCCAGCAGCCAAGATAAGCTAGCGGGGAGCCAAGAGACCCAGTACTTC.